Below are 9 T cell receptor beta chains sequenced from a single sample in a study of tumor-infiltrating lymphocytes in glioblastoma multiforme. TCRB libraries came from RNA via three nested multiplex PCR rounds. TCRdb re-analysed the multiplex PCR reads in MiXCR, keeping a single row per CDR3 protein. The data show 9,500 to 13,000 distinct CDR3 sequences, around two thirds seen once. The sample comprised brain tumor tissue. The receptors shown here come from a male donor with glioblastoma.

V and J are TRBV20-1 and TRBJ1-1; a possible D gene is TRBD1 (5 bases). The CDR3 totals 14 residues. Trimming cost V 5 bases and J 0 bases, with 13 bases left between them. Germline V CDR1 and CDR2: DFQATT, SNEGSKA (reference sequence). The chain's CDR3 is CSAPSPRVNTEAFF. DNA of the CDR3: TGCAGTGCTCCTTCCCCCAGGGTGAACACTGAAGCTTTCTTT.

The chain carries TRBV10-2 and TRBJ2-2, with D maybe TRBD2 (5 bases). Germline loops: CDR1 WSHSY, CDR2 SAAADI. Trimming stripped 3 bases from V and 3 bases from J, with 5 bases between. The CDR3 is made up of 13 amino acids. CDR3 sequence: CASSDGDTGELFF. In DNA form, the CDR3 reads TGCGCCAGCAGTGACGGGGACACCGGGGAGCTGTTTTTT.

A remark on this clonotype: At one end, the junction sequence differs from germline, possibly due to a read error. The rearrangement links TRBV11-3 to TRBJ2-1; 8 bases match TRBD1. The CDR3 is made up of 12 amino acids. Germline V CDR1 and CDR2: SGHNT, YENEEA. For the CDR3, the DNA is TGTGCCAGCAGCCCCGGACAGGGTGAGCAGTCCTTC. Translation: CASSPGQGEQSF. Using reference TRBV11-3 and TRBJ2-1 for the parts outside the CDR3, the full variable domain is EAGVVQSPRYKIIEKKQPVAFWCNPISGHNTLYWYLQNLGQGPELLIRYENEEAVDDSQLPKDRFSAERLKGVDSTLKIQPAELGDSAVYLCASSPGQGEQSFGPGTRLTVL.

This clonotype was counted a single time. For the CDR3, the DNA is TGTGCCATCGGTAGACAGGTGGATCAGCCCCAGCATTTT. Translated: CAIGRQVDQPQHF. V and J are TRBV10-3 and TRBJ1-5, with TRBD1 as a possible D gene (6 bases). Germline V lookup: CDR1 ENHRY, CDR2 SYGVKD. The CDR3 runs 13 residues. Trimming took 8 bases from V and 5 from J, leaving 13 bases between them.

The gene calls are TRBV20-1 and TRBJ2-7; TRBD1 is a possible D gene (6 bases). The CDR3 is 14 residues long. CDR1 is DFQATT, CDR2 SNEGSKA, per germline (reference sequence). V was clipped by 5 bases and J by 6 bases, with 20 bases between them. Here the CDR3 reads CSASIQGSWCEQYF. The DNA for the CDR3 is TGCAGTGCTTCTATACAGGGTAGCTGGTGCGAGCAGTACTTC.

To note about this clonotype: The junction does not match germline at one end; this may be a read error. V is TRBV4-1 and J is TRBJ2-3; D is possibly TRBD2 (5 bases). Germline CDR1 is MGHRA and CDR2 is YSYEKL. This CDR3 contains 14 residues. This chain's CDR3 is CAGSQSGFGGTQYF. CDR3 coding DNA: TGCGCCGGCAGCCAATCGGGGTTTGGAGGTACGCAGTATTTT.

V is TRBV11-2 and J is TRBJ2-1, with TRBD1 matching 11 bases. After removal of 4 bases from V and 6 bases from J, the junction contained 5 bases not matched to a gene. This CDR3 has 15 amino acids. CDR1 SGHAT and CDR2 FQNNGV come from the germline V gene. CDR3 loop: CASSWVGQGGNEQFF. The CDR3, as DNA: TGTGCCAGCAGCTGGGTGGGACAGGGGGGCAATGAGCAGTTCTTC.

By its share, this clonotype is medium-sized. The chain employs TRBV5-4 and TRBJ2-3; possible D gene TRBD1, 6 bases. Trimming shortened V by 6 bases and J by 0 bases, and 14 bases separated the two germline ends. Per the germline V gene, CDR1 is SGHNT and CDR2 is YYREEE (reference sequence). CDR3 length equals 15 residues. CDR3 amino acids: CASNEGGLSTDTQYF. The CDR3 nucleotides read TGTGCCAGCAACGAAGGGGGTTTAAGCACAGATACGCAGTATTTT.

The rearrangement uses TRBV5-6 and TRBJ2-1; 9 nucleotides align to TRBD1. Germline loops: CDR1 SGHDT, CDR2 YYEEEE. V shed 2 bases and J 8 bases; nucleotides not matched to a gene: 5. The CDR3 is made up of 14 amino acids. CDR3 nucleotide sequence: TGTGCCAGCAGCTTCGGACAGGGGTTGCATGAGCAGTTCTTC. Amino acids: CASSFGQGLHEQFF.